This record covers a single T cell receptor beta chain. The sample comes from a study of monozygotic twins with inflammatory bowel disease. The CDR3 is made up of 15 amino acids. CDR1 and CDR2 from the germline V gene are MNHEY and SVGAGI. UMIs that had a 6-nucleotide sample barcode were put in using template switching. TCRdb reprocessed the 5' RACE reads, keeping one entry per CDR3 protein, no DNA. Seen in this sample are nearly 450,000 distinct CDR3 sequences; the ten most common clones hold about 2.3%. The sequence was collected from a human donor with ulcerative colitis or Crohn's disease, or a healthy co-twin of an affected twin (not recorded which). The rearrangement joins TRBV6-5 to TRBJ1-6. Sample: blood. This chain's CDR3 is CASSYSSTANSPLHF.